The T cell receptor beta chain described here comes from a study of cytomegalovirus exposure and HLA in healthy donors. At the level of the study: Findings of an earlier analysis included some 120 million unique TCR beta sequences from 200 million or so T cells.

Study results and caveats: Later analysis suggested links between common viral pathogens and several top significant clusters. Later, an analysis showed that TCR beta chains associated with HLA were more clonally expanded than others that were equally common. Donors belonging to an Asian-associated ancestry cluster reportedly showed fewer N-insertions in productive TCRs than the roughly 700-donor mean, according to what a later analysis found.

A multiplex PCR was run with 60 Vbeta primers and 13 Jbeta primers. Profiling relied on immunoSEQ multiplex PCR, and the TCRdb table lists in-frame clones only, not all of them. The sample has 55,000 to 75,000 clones; around 80% are singletons. Of note for this clone: No antigen is known for it. The same CDR3 arises from other DNA sequences in this sample as well.

The V end lost 2 bases, the J end lost 8 bases, and 20 bases lay between the germline ends. The germline CDR1 and CDR2 sequences are SGHRS and YFSETQ. The CDR3 sequence is 17 residues long. The chain recombines TRBV5-1 with TRBJ2-6; a possible D gene is TRBD1 (5 bases). The sample taken for sequencing was PBMCs. This sequence originates from a woman in her thirties in good health and CMV-seropositive. The CDR3 nucleotides are TGCGCCAGCAGCTTCGCCCCTCCGCAGGGCTTTACCAACGTCCTGACTTTC. Translating it yields CASSFAPPQGFTNVLTF. The full variable domain, its missing parts supplied by reference TRBV5-1 and TRBJ2-6, is KAGVTQTPRYLIKTRGQQVTLSCSPISGHRSVSWYQQTPGQGLQFLFEYFSETQRNKGNFPGRFSGRQFSNSRSEMNVSTLELGDSALYLCASSFAPPQGFTNVLTFGAGSRLTVL.